The 15 T cell receptor beta chains below come from one sample, sequenced in a study of T cell clones after liver transplantation. The repertoire was sequenced with immunoSEQ multiplex PCR; TCRdb's copy has only in-frame clones and lacks some. Of tens of thousands of clones listed, 80% to 95% are singletons. The specimen was CD4+ T cells from blood, collected around 27 months after liver transplant. The receptor source for this set is a human patient who received a liver transplant. These T cells may partly come from the graft donor.

This chain joins TRBV21-1 and TRBJ2-1. TRBV21-1 counts as a pseudogene. This CDR3 spans 12 amino acids. As DNA, the CDR3 is TGTGCCAGCAGCAAAGCTGGTTCAGAGCAGTTCTTC. Its protein product is CASSKAGSEQFF.

The DNA for the CDR3 is TGTGCCAGCAGCACTTTACTAGCGGGAGTTAATAGAGATACGCAGTATTTT. It yields the protein CASSTLLAGVNRDTQYF. The chain has TRBV7-9 and TRBJ2-3; 11 bases are a match to TRBD2. The CDR3 covers 17 residues. With V trimmed by 5 bases and J by 5 bases, 12 bases remained unmatched. Germline lookup yields CDR1 SEHNR and CDR2 FQNEAQ (reference sequence).

The V and J genes are TRBV7-2 and TRBJ2-5; unclear D gene. Germline-derived CDR1 and CDR2 are SGHTA and FQGNSA. Trimming removed 4 bases from V and 7 bases from J, with 7 bases in between. The CDR3 is 11 residues long. The CDR3 region has the DNA TGTGCCAGCAGCTCCGGAGTGACCCAGTACTTC. It is translated as CASSSGVTQYF.

The V and J genes are TRBV2 and TRBJ2-7; 7 nucleotides line up with TRBD1. The CDR3 length is 14 residues. V lost 6 bases to trimming and J lost 7 bases; unmatched junction nucleotides: 12. Germline lookup yields CDR1 SNHLY and CDR2 FYNNEI. The CDR3 DNA sequence: TGTGCCAGCAGGTCCGGGACAGCAACAAGGGAGCAGTACTTC. It codes for CASRSGTATREQYF.

The V gene is TRBV27, the J gene TRBJ2-7; possibly TRBD1 or TRBD2 for D (6 bases each). The CDR3 runs 13 residues. Germline lookup yields CDR1 MNHEY and CDR2 SMNVEV (reference sequence). Trimming removed 5 bases from V and 7 bases from J, with 15 bases in between. CDR3 loop: CASSGYRDWEQYF. CDR3 in DNA: TGTGCCAGCAGTGGCTACAGGGACTGGGAGCAGTACTTC.

The chain has TRBV2 and TRBJ1-2; D unresolved. Germline V CDR1 and CDR2: SNHLY, FYNNEI. This CDR3 comprises 13 residues. V was shortened by 1 base and J by 4 bases, with 7 bases between the two germline ends. The DNA for the CDR3 is TGTGCCAGCAGTGAAGTGGGGAGCTATGGCTACACCTTC. Translation gives CASSEVGSYGYTF.

The chain links TRBV28 to TRBJ1-1; D uncertain. The CDR3 spans 14 residues. Germline V gene sequence: CDR1 MDHEN, CDR2 SYDVKM. Deletions cut 3 bases from V and 1 base from J, with 9 bases between. The CDR3 DNA reads TGTGCCAGCAGTTTCCCAGGCTGGAACACTGAAGCTTTCTTT. It encodes CASSFPGWNTEAFF.

The rearrangement links TRBV28 to TRBJ1-3; 7 bases fit TRBD1. CDR3 length: 15 amino acids. Germline CDR1 is MDHEN and CDR2 is SYDVKM. Trimming removed 6 bases from V and 0 bases from J; junction bases left unmatched: 5. In nucleotides, the CDR3 is TGTGCCAGCAGGGTACAGGGGAACTCTGGAAACACCATATATTTT. Protein product: CASRVQGNSGNTIYF.

The CDR3 coding sequence is TGTGCCAGCAGTTTCAATTCTAAGCAGTACTTC. Amino acids: CASSFNSKQYF. The V and J genes are TRBV27 and TRBJ2-7, with no clear D. V shed 3 bases and J shed 8 bases, with 8 bases lying between them. Germline CDR1 is MNHEY and CDR2 is SMNVEV (reference sequence). This CDR3 region has 11 residues.

This chain uses TRBV6-1 with TRBJ1-2; the D is unclear. Germline CDR1 is MNHNS and CDR2 is SASEGT. V lost 2 bases and J 2 bases, leaving 6 bases between the germline ends. CDR3 length: 13 amino acids. CDR3 in amino acids: CASSESFNYGYTF. The CDR3, as DNA: TGTGCCAGCAGTGAAAGTTTCAACTATGGCTACACCTTC.

The genes are TRBV11-2 and TRBJ2-7; D is tentatively TRBD1 or TRBD2 (5 bases each). CDR3 length equals 14 residues. CDR1 and CDR2 (germline): SGHAT, FQNNGV. V lost 1 base and J lost 3, with 10 bases in between. The CDR3 here is CASSLGGRLYEQYF. CDR3 DNA sequence: TGTGCCAGCAGCTTAGGGGGACGGCTCTACGAGCAGTACTTC.

This chain connects TRBV7-2 to TRBJ2-5, with 7 bases that match TRBD2. The J segment lost 5 bases and the V segment lost 0 bases, leaving 0 bases of the junction unmatched. CDR3 length equals 13 residues. CDR1 SGHTA and CDR2 FQGNSA come from the germline V gene. The CDR3 coding sequence is TGTGCCAGCAGCTTAGCGCGGGAGGAGACCCAGTACTTC. Its translation is CASSLAREETQYF.

Only one count was recorded for this clone. This sequence joins TRBV15 and TRBJ1-3; D possibly corresponds to TRBD1 (6 bases). Trimming cost V 1 base and J 0 bases, with 10 bases left between them. The length of the CDR3 is 16 residues. CDR1 is LNHNV and CDR2 is YYDKDF in the germline V gene (reference sequence). CDR3 protein: CATSRGTVSSGNTIYF. CDR3 nucleotide sequence: TGTGCCACCAGCAGAGGGACAGTAAGCTCTGGAAACACCATATATTTT.

V is TRBV5-1 and J is TRBJ2-1, with 11 bases matching TRBD2. Looked up from germline, CDR1 is SGHRS and CDR2 is YFSETQ. V lost 4 bases, J lost 7 bases, and 7 bases stayed unmatched. The CDR3 runs 15 residues. The CDR3 nucleotides read TGCGCCAGCAGCGTACTAGCGGGAGTTGTGAATGAGCAGTTCTTC. Residues: CASSVLAGVVNEQFF.

The CDR3 region is CASSFTRDNEQFF. The CDR3 region has the DNA TGTGCCAGCAGCTTCACTCGTGACAATGAGCAGTTCTTC. V is TRBV11-3 and J is TRBJ2-1; D is unresolved. CDR1 SGHNT and CDR2 YENEEA come from the germline V gene. V dropped 3 bases and J dropped 5 bases, with 8 bases sitting between them. The CDR3 length is 13 residues.